This is a list of T cell receptor beta chains from one sample in a study of OX40 agonist ivuxolimab in advanced cancers. Assay used: immunoSEQ multiplex PCR; TCRdb lists only in-frame clones, some missing. The sample contains over 10,000 clones, 85% to 90% of which appear only once. The starting material was CD4+ or CD8+ T cells sorted from blood, obtained in a trial of the OX40 agonist ivuxolimab. All receptors derive from an adult with an advanced solid tumor such as melanoma, head and neck, liver or kidney cancer. CDR3s include the opening cysteine and the closing phenylalanine or tryptophan. Each record gives: V gene, J gene, D gene, CDR3 protein. The D gene is left open where the match is weak.

>TRBV19|TRBJ2-1|-
CASSISGRNEQFF
>TRBV11-1|TRBJ2-7|TRBD1
CASSPYDRGYEQYF
>TRBV6-1|TRBJ2-2|-
CASTDNTGELFF
>TRBV28|TRBJ2-2|TRBD2
CASGSSGMNTGELFF
>TRBV6-4|TRBJ2-3|-
CASSEEEGGTTDTQYF
>TRBV11-2|TRBJ1-5|-
CASSLPGQPQHF
>TRBV29-1|TRBJ2-1|TRBD2
CSAKGGGLAGVEQFF
>TRBV29-1|TRBJ2-5|-
CSVERNWQETQYF
>TRBV29-1|TRBJ2-1|-
CSVPTGVADYNEQFF
>TRBV7-9|TRBJ2-1|TRBD1
CASSSGQGANEQFF
>TRBV9|TRBJ2-1|TRBD2
CASSVAGGSANEQFF
>TRBV7-8|TRBJ2-1|TRBD2
CASSSHLAGGYNEQFF
>TRBV7-9|TRBJ1-5|TRBD1
CASSSGGSNQPQHF
>TRBV2|TRBJ1-6|TRBD1
CASSGTGDSPLHF
>TRBV29-1|TRBJ1-5|-
CSVHGGLDNQPQHF
>TRBV5-1|TRBJ2-6|TRBD1
CASSVQGAPRVGANVLTF
>TRBV19|TRBJ1-5|-
CASRPGGFQPQHF
>TRBV19|TRBJ2-1|-
CASSMGRDDNEQFF
>TRBV6-4|TRBJ1-1|-
CASSPEGDPTEAFF
>TRBV15|TRBJ1-1|-
CATGKGTAGGGAFF
>TRBV7-9|TRBJ2-1|-
CASRMGTHEQFF
>TRBV4-1|TRBJ1-1|TRBD1
CASSQDPQGFRAFF
>TRBV29-1|TRBJ2-7|TRBD2
CSARASGSYEQYF
>TRBV6-1|TRBJ2-4|TRBD1
CASRFRGLKNIQYF
>TRBV7-9|TRBJ1-1|-
CASSLARMNTEAFF
>TRBV7-6|TRBJ1-4|-
CASSLREGGGEKLFF
>TRBV6-4|TRBJ2-3|TRBD1
CASSDGQGSTDTQYF
>TRBV5-8|TRBJ1-4|-
CASSLEVISGKLFF
>TRBV6-5|TRBJ2-5|-
CASSYPGTQYF
>TRBV7-9|TRBJ2-5|-
CASSFGRGEETQYF
>TRBV18|TRBJ2-7|-
CASSPPGSYEQYF
>TRBV7-9|TRBJ2-6|-
CASRQGTSGANVLTF
>TRBV6-5|TRBJ2-7|-
CASSYGSPSYEQYF
>TRBV19|TRBJ2-3|-
CASSVGFTHPTDTQYF
>TRBV27|TRBJ2-5|TRBD2
CASSPGGETQYF
>TRBV18|TRBJ2-7|TRBD2
CASSLANAGALYEQYF
>TRBV19|TRBJ2-7|-
CASSIGLGQHEQYF
>TRBV5-1|TRBJ2-1|-
CASTGYNEQFF
>TRBV2|TRBJ1-4|-
CASTRVEGEKLFF